This T cell receptor beta chain was sequenced in a study of T cell repertoires in cytomegalovirus infection. In TCRdb, the reads were re-called with MiXCR into one record per CDR3 protein. The sample includes hundreds of thousands of distinct CDR3 sequences, 20% to 25% seen only once; the top ten take 8%. The sample holds a few counts of this clonotype. The receptor's source is a human donor in good health (CMV status not recorded). Some clones in this sample may be carry-over from other donors' samples. What was sequenced was CD8+ T cells from PBMCs.

The CDR3 spells CASSSPLRGTGELFF. In DNA form, the CDR3 reads TGTGCCAGCAGTTCCCCCCTTAGGGGCACCGGGGAGCTGTTTTTT. The chain uses TRBV28 and TRBJ2-2; the D gene is possibly TRBD1 (5 bases). The germline V and J ends were trimmed by 4 bases and 4 bases, with 13 bases remaining between them. Germline loops: CDR1 MDHEN, CDR2 SYDVKM. CDR3 length equals 15 residues.